A single sample is the source of the 12 T cell receptor beta chains below, sequenced in a study of regulatory T cells in long-lasting Graves disease. Specified time point: persistent/refractory GD, antithyroid drugs over 5 years with positive TRAb. Isolated PBMC RNA provided the starting material for the TCR library. Both iRepertoire HTBI primers and Arm-PCR of CDR3 regions were used to build the TCR beta libraries. TCRdb processed the multiplex PCR reads anew with MiXCR; each CDR3 protein has one entry. The sample holds 310,000 or so distinct CDR3 sequences, 15% to 20% seen once. The sample in question was peripheral blood mononuclear cells (PBMCs), obtained when the disease was refractory, from a patient treated with antithyroid drugs. These receptors all stem from a female donor with Graves disease.

This clonotype came up many times. The chain is built from TRBV11-2 and TRBJ2-7; 8 bases align to TRBD2. The CDR3 totals 16 residues. Per germline, CDR1 SGHAT and CDR2 FQNNGV. The V gene end was trimmed by 4 bases and the J gene end by 0 bases; junction bases not matched to a gene: 8. The CDR3 sequence: CASSYQSSGRSYEQYF. The CDR3 coding sequence is TGTGCCAGCAGCTACCAGTCTAGCGGGCGCTCCTACGAGCAGTACTTC.

The chain joins TRBV30 to TRBJ1-1; D remains unclear. V was clipped by 5 bases and J by 3 bases, with 13 bases between them. Germline V gives CDR1 GTSNPN, CDR2 SVGIG (reference sequence). This CDR3 is 13 amino acids long. The chain's CDR3 is CAWGPGKHTEAFF. The CDR3 DNA reads as TGTGCCTGGGGGCCAGGAAAACACACTGAAGCTTTCTTT. The full variable domain, rest sourced from reference TRBV30 and TRBJ1-1, is SQTIHQWPATLVQPVGSPLSLECTVEGTSNPNLYWYRQAAGRGLQLLFYSVGIGQISSEVPQNLSASRPQDRQFILSSKKLLLSDSGFYLCAWGPGKHTEAFFGQGTRLTVV.

Remarks on this clonotype: Just one base apart from a much larger clone, this may be a read error. This rearrangement joins TRBV7-7 to TRBJ2-5; 8 bases are a match to TRBD1. The CDR3 has 14 amino acids. In germline, CDR1 is SSHAT, CDR2 FNYEAQ (reference sequence). The chain's CDR3 is CASSPDRDIEIQYF. CDR3 sequence (DNA): TGTGCTAGCAGCCCGGACAGGGACATAGAGATCCAGTACTTC.

This sequence joins TRBV18 and TRBJ2-2, with D possibly matching TRBD1 (6 bases). Germline V gives CDR1 KGHSH, CDR2 LQKENI. The V end lost 3 bases, the J end lost 3 bases, and 11 bases lay between the germline ends. This CDR3 is built from 15 residues. The CDR3 reads CASSPRDTHTGELFF. In nucleotides, the CDR3 is TGTGCCAGCTCACCCCGGGACACACACACCGGGGAGCTGTTTTTT.

This sequence joins TRBV6-2 or TRBV6-3 and TRBJ1-5, with D unresolved. CDR3 length: 15 residues. V dropped 7 bases and J dropped 2 bases, with 15 bases sitting between them. Germline V gene sequence: CDR1 MNHEY, CDR2 SVGEGT. CDR3 loop: CASTNFRGGNQPQHF. The CDR3 bases are TGTGCCAGCACGAACTTCCGGGGTGGCAATCAGCCCCAGCATTTT.

A note on this clonotype: Given a much more abundant clone one base away, this may be a read error. CDR3 sequence reads: CASSLRRTAEASF. In nucleotides, the CDR3 is TGTGCCAGCAGCTTGAGGCGGACGGCTGAAGCTTCCTTT. The chain joins TRBV11-2 to TRBJ1-1; the D is unclear. This CDR3 contains 13 residues. CDR1 and CDR2 from the germline V gene are SGHAT and FQNNGV.

This clonotype was found many times. DNA for the CDR3: TGTGCCAGCAGTTACAGGGATTTCCCTGAAGCTTTCTTT. Translating gives CASSYRDFPEAFF. The rearrangement joins TRBV12-3 or TRBV12-4 to TRBJ1-1, with D tentatively TRBD1 (6 bases). Trimming left V 4 bases short and J 6 bases short, with 12 bases between. The CDR3 runs to 13 residues.

This clonotype was observed at least ten times. The V call is TRBV6-1, the J call TRBJ2-7, with 9 bases identical to TRBD2. V was clipped by 5 bases and J by 6 bases; unmatched bases: 8. Per the germline V gene, CDR1 is MNHNS and CDR2 is SASEGT. CDR3 length equals 14 residues. CDR3 in amino acids: CASSTRGLAREQYF. The DNA for the CDR3 is TGTGCCAGCAGTACGCGGGGACTAGCACGCGAGCAGTACTTC.

The sample holds many counts of this clonotype. The V gene is TRBV6-9, the J gene TRBJ2-5; 7 nucleotides agree with TRBD1. Germline V gene data show CDR1 as MNHGY and CDR2 as SVAAGI. Trimming at V came to 2 bases and at J to 2 bases, leaving 5 bases not matched to a gene. This CDR3 has 15 residues. The CDR3 region is CASSYPGQRQETQYF. In DNA, the CDR3 is TGTGCCAGCAGTTATCCGGGACAGCGACAAGAGACCCAGTACTTC.

This clonotype was counted ten times or more. This chain uses TRBV28 with TRBJ2-2, with 8 bases that match TRBD1. Germline V lookup: CDR1 MDHEN, CDR2 SYDVKM. Losses at the gene ends were 7 bases for V and 2 bases for J; bases not matched to a gene: 15. This CDR3 has 18 amino acids. The DNA of the CDR3 is TGTGCCAGCACCCTTCGGGCAGGGGGCGTCCCCAACACCGGGGAGCTGTTTTTT. The encoded protein is CASTLRAGGVPNTGELFF.

This clonotype was seen ten or more times. The rearrangement joins TRBV9 to TRBJ2-7; D may correspond to TRBD1 or TRBD2 (6 bases each). Trimming cost V 3 bases and J 3 bases, with 19 bases left between them. The germline V gene encodes CDR1 SGDLS and CDR2 YYNGEE. The CDR3 is made up of 16 amino acids. Here the CDR3 reads CASSALPGGGNYEQYF. DNA for the CDR3: TGTGCCAGCAGCGCCCTCCCCGGGGGCGGCAACTACGAGCAGTACTTC.

This clonotype came up once. The chain recombines TRBV3-1 with TRBJ2-1, with a possible D match to TRBD2 (6 bases). From germline, CDR1 is LGHDT and CDR2 YNNKEL (reference sequence). The CDR3 spans 12 residues. V lost 6 bases to trimming and J lost 12 bases, with 15 bases between them. CDR3 protein: CASSLGGQAQFF. CDR3 in DNA: TGTGCCAGCAGTCTGGGGGGTCAAGCGCAGTTCTTC.